This T cell receptor (beta chain) was documented in a study of blood T cells in healthy people across ages. This clonotype was counted many times. The CDR3 is 15 amino acids. Trimming at V came to 1 base and at J to 14 bases, leaving 9 bases not matched to a gene. Germline CDR1 SGHTA, CDR2 FQGNSA. Next came a second PCR, run for about 6 to 11 cycles, which used a sample-barcoded 5' primer along with a J-beta primer mix. Every cDNA molecule bore a tag from a template-switch adaptor containing 12 random nucleotides. Individual samples furnished no less than 3 million CDR3-containing paired-end reads apiece. TCRdb independently ran MiXCR on the 5' RACE reads; one entry per CDR3 protein. In the table there are hundreds of thousands of distinct CDR3 sequences, approximately 30% of which are singletons.

The source of this sequence is a woman aged 80 or over in good health. The V gene is TRBV7-2, the J gene TRBJ1-4; TRBD1 matches 11 bases. The sequenced material came from blood. CDR3 in DNA: TGTGCCAGCAGCTTAGTTGGACAGGGGGCCCACGATCTGTTTTTT. This gives the protein CASSLVGQGAHDLFF.